Below are 17 T cell receptor beta chains sequenced from a single sample in a study of blood T cell repertoires in COVID-19. Sequencing was performed with immunoSEQ multiplex PCR; in TCRdb, only in-frame clones are kept and a portion is missing. The sample shows 250,000 to 300,000 clones, more than 75% of them seen only once. Sequenced: peripheral blood. The receptors here all came from a woman aged 40-49 years who had recovered from COVID-19.

This chain uses TRBV7-9 with TRBJ2-7, with D possibly being TRBD1 (6 bases). The CDR3 covers 16 residues. Deletions cut 2 bases from V and 2 bases from J, with 16 bases between. Germline CDR1 and CDR2: SEHNR and FQNEAQ (reference sequence). CDR3 protein: CASSLSPSRTAYEQYF. For the CDR3, the DNA is TGTGCCAGCAGCTTATCTCCATCCCGGACAGCCTACGAGCAGTACTTC.

J is TRBJ2-5 and V is TRBV7-9; D ambiguous. From germline, CDR1 is SEHNR and CDR2 FQNEAQ (reference sequence). The V end was cut by 5 bases, the J end by 12 bases, with 19 bases between. The length of the CDR3 is 13 residues. The CDR3 nucleotides read TGTGCCAGCAGCCTCCCCCCTCTGGTAGCCAAGTACTTC. Protein product: CASSLPPLVAKYF.

This clone was seen only once. This chain uses TRBV7-2 with TRBJ2-7; 10 nucleotides line up with TRBD2. Germline CDR1 is SGHTA and CDR2 is FQGNSA. The CDR3 is 17 amino acids. Germline trimming cut 6 bases from V and 3 bases from J; bases unmatched to any gene: 14. The CDR3 spells CASRPSGSFWVGYEQYF. The DNA of the CDR3 is TGTGCCAGCAGGCCTAGCGGGAGTTTTTGGGTGGGCTACGAGCAGTACTTC.

The gene calls are TRBV4-1 and TRBJ2-1; D might be TRBD2 (6 bases). This CDR3 is 15 amino acids long. From germline, CDR1 is MGHRA and CDR2 YSYEKL. Trimming left V 4 bases short and J 9 bases short, with 19 bases between. The DNA of the CDR3 is TGCGCCAGCAGCCCCCACCCCCTACAGGAGGGTGAGCAGTTCTTC. This codes for CASSPHPLQEGEQFF.

The chain uses TRBV11-1 and TRBJ2-5; TRBD1 aligns across 8 bases. V shed 4 bases, J shed 5 bases, and the junction held 6 bases outside the gene matches. This CDR3 contains 14 residues. Germline V gene sequence: CDR1 SGHAT, CDR2 FQDESV (reference sequence). DNA for the CDR3: TGTGCCAGCAGCTCAACAGGGGGGAGGGAGACCCAGTACTTC. Its translation: CASSSTGGRETQYF. Filled out from reference TRBV11-1 and TRBJ2-5, the complete variable domain reads EAEVAQSPRYKITEKSQAVAFWCDPISGHATLYWYRQILGQGPELLVQFQDESVVDDSQLPKDRFSAERLKGVDSTLKIQPAELGDSAMYLCASSSTGGRETQYFGPGTRLLVL.

The chain couples TRBV27 to TRBJ2-2; the match to TRBD2 covers 7 bases. With V trimmed by 8 bases and J by 5 bases, 14 bases remained unmatched. Germline CDR1 is MNHEY and CDR2 is SMNVEV (reference sequence). This CDR3 has 16 amino acids. In DNA, the CDR3 is TGTGCCAGCGCGGTGATGGGTGGGAGGGGTACCGGGGAGCTGTTTTTT. Translated, it gives CASAVMGGRGTGELFF.

The J gene is TRBJ2-1, the V gene TRBV6-6; 7 nucleotides align to TRBD2. This CDR3 contains 15 residues. CDR1 is MNHNY and CDR2 is SVGAGI in the germline V gene (reference sequence). Trimming took 8 bases from V and 0 from J; bases not matched to a gene: 7. The CDR3 here is CASQRSGTSYNEQFF. The DNA of the CDR3 is TGTGCCAGCCAAAGAAGCGGGACCTCCTACAATGAGCAGTTCTTC.

The gene calls are TRBV18 and TRBJ1-2; D gene unclear. The CDR3 runs 13 residues. The V gene lost 1 base and the J gene lost 6 bases, with 9 bases spanning the gap. Germline V gene lookup returns CDR1 KGHSH and CDR2 LQKENI. The CDR3 loop reads CASSPLNRDGYTF. The CDR3 DNA follows: TGTGCCAGCTCACCACTCAACCGGGATGGCTACACCTTC.

Turning to this clone: Other DNA sequences in the same sample also yield this CDR3. V usage is TRBV7-9 and J usage is TRBJ1-1; D uncertain. The CDR3 has 14 amino acids. Deletions cut 5 bases from V and 2 bases from J, with 12 bases between. CDR1 and CDR2 from the germline V gene are SEHNR and FQNEAQ (reference sequence). The CDR3 is CASSPRVGNTEAFF. In nucleotides, the CDR3 is TGTGCCAGCAGCCCCCGTGTGGGCAACACTGAAGCTTTCTTT.

This clone was seen at least ten times. The chain links TRBV29-1 to TRBJ2-1, with 13 bases identical to TRBD2. V lost 4 bases to trimming and J lost 0 bases; unmatched junction nucleotides: 6. The CDR3 spans 17 residues. Germline lookup yields CDR1 SQVTM and CDR2 ANQGSEA. For the CDR3, the DNA is TGCAGCGTTGGCGGGACTAGCGGGGACCTCTCCTACAATGAGCAGTTCTTC. Its protein product is CSVGGTSGDLSYNEQFF.

The chain carries TRBV9 and TRBJ2-3; 7 bases line up with TRBD2. The V segment lost 2 bases and the J segment 4 bases; nucleotides outside the gene matches: 10. From germline, CDR1 is SGDLS and CDR2 YYNGEE. The CDR3 consists of 16 residues. In nucleotides, the CDR3 is TGTGCCAGCAGCGTTTTATCGGGGGGATTGGCAGATACGCAGTATTTT. Its translation is CASSVLSGGLADTQYF.

This chain links TRBV5-4 with TRBJ1-1; no clear D gene. The CDR3 contains 13 residues. V lost 3 bases, J lost 1 base, and 7 bases lay in between. CDR1 and CDR2 from the germline V gene are SGHNT and YYREEE (reference sequence). The CDR3 DNA reads TGTGCCAGCAGCTGGGAGACGAACACTGAAGCTTTCTTT. It yields the protein CASSWETNTEAFF.

The genes are TRBV5-1 and TRBJ1-1; tentative D call: TRBD1 (6 bases). This CDR3 is 15 amino acids long. Germline values: CDR1 SGHRS, CDR2 YFSETQ. Trimming stripped 0 bases from V and 3 bases from J, with 12 bases between. In nucleotides, the CDR3 is TGCGCCAGCAGCTTGGCCTGGGGGGGCCACACTGAAGCTTTCTTT. Its translation is CASSLAWGGHTEAFF.

The V gene is TRBV3-1 (or the pseudogene TRBV3-2), the J gene TRBJ2-3; D remains unclear. Germline-derived CDR1 and CDR2 are LGHDT and YNNKEL (reference sequence). The germline V and J ends were trimmed by 2 bases and 0 bases, with 12 bases remaining between them. The CDR3 is 16 residues long. The DNA for the CDR3 is TGTGCCAGCAGCCAATGGCGGAGCCCTAGCACAGATACGCAGTATTTT. It codes for CASSQWRSPSTDTQYF.

The chain has TRBV27 and TRBJ1-4; 9 bases are shared with TRBD1. Trimming cost V 5 bases and J 1 base; bases outside gene matches: 8. Germline V gives CDR1 MNHEY, CDR2 SMNVEV (reference sequence). This CDR3 region has 17 residues. CDR3 loop: CASSPRQGVVTNEKLFF. The CDR3 bases are TGTGCCAGCAGTCCGAGACAGGGGGTGGTAACTAATGAAAAACTGTTTTTT. Filled out from reference TRBV27 and TRBJ1-4, the complete variable domain reads EAQVTQNPRYLITVTGKKLTVTCSQNMNHEYMSWYRQDPGLGLRQIYYSMNVEVTDKGDVPEGYKVSRKEKRNFPLILESPSPNQTSLYFCASSPRQGVVTNEKLFFGSGTQLSVL.

The chain employs TRBV9 and TRBJ1-2; a possible D gene is TRBD1 (5 bases). Deletions cut 4 bases from V and 8 bases from J, with 21 bases between. The CDR3 spans 15 residues. The germline gives CDR1 SGDLS, CDR2 YYNGEE. The CDR3 bases are TGTGCCAGCAGCTCCCAACAGGATGCTCTCGAGGGCTACACCTTC. It translates to CASSSQQDALEGYTF.

This clone was detected once. CDR3 nucleotides: TGTGCCATCAGTGAGAACACAGGGACTGAAGCTTTCTTT. This codes for CAISENTGTEAFF. V is TRBV10-3 and J is TRBJ1-1, with D tentatively TRBD1 (6 bases). Trimming took 2 bases from V and 5 from J, leaving 9 bases between them. The CDR3 has 13 residues. The germline CDR1 and CDR2 sequences are ENHRY and SYGVKD.